This TCR beta chain was captured in a study of cytomegalovirus exposure and HLA in healthy donors. The study's findings and limits: Among the CMV-associated chains, three were confirmed in vitro as specific for CMV antigens.

The CDR3 covers 14 residues. In germline, CDR1 is LGHNT, CDR2 FRNRAP. V shed 1 base and J shed 3 bases, with 9 bases lying between them. The data were produced by immunoSEQ multiplex PCR, yet TCRdb's version contains in-frame clones alone and is incomplete. The table shows nearly 200,000 clones, with approximately 82% occurring only once. In this sample, this clone turned up once. The antigen is not known. Sequencing was performed on PBMCs. This rearrangement joins TRBV12-5 to TRBJ1-1; D may be TRBD1 (6 bases). The source is a woman aged 25-40 years in good health and CMV-seropositive. Here the CDR3 reads CASGLGRGYTEAFF. CDR3 coding DNA: TGTGCTAGTGGTTTGGGCAGGGGATACACTGAAGCTTTCTTT.